What follows are 8 T cell receptor beta chains derived from one specimen sequenced in a study of blood T cell repertoires in COVID-19. Sequencing was performed with immunoSEQ multiplex PCR; in TCRdb, only in-frame clones are kept and a portion is missing. The sample holds around 300,000 clones, about 90% seen once. Sequencing was carried out using peripheral blood. Receptors were obtained from a man between 18 and 29 years old with active or convalescent COVID-19.

The V call is TRBV24-1, the J call TRBJ1-1; 12 bases agree with TRBD1. Germline CDR1 and CDR2: KGHDR and SFDVKD. The CDR3 consists of 15 residues. V was clipped by 4 bases and J by 7 bases; unmatched bases: 6. CDR3 loop: CATSESGTGGGEAFF. CDR3 bases: TGTGCCACCAGTGAGTCCGGGACAGGGGGCGGTGAAGCTTTCTTT.

The chain uses TRBV19 and TRBJ1-1; D is undetermined. Looked up from germline, CDR1 is LNHDA and CDR2 is SQIVND (reference sequence). Trimming pared 3 bases from V and 0 bases from J, leaving 5 bases between. The CDR3 totals 13 residues. The CDR3 sequence: CASSINMNTEAFF. The CDR3 nucleotides are TGTGCCAGTAGTATTAATATGAACACTGAAGCTTTCTTT.

The rearrangement joins TRBV27 to TRBJ1-1; no clear D. CDR1 MNHEY and CDR2 SMNVEV come from the germline V gene (reference sequence). Trimming removed 5 bases from V and 1 base from J, with 20 bases in between. CDR3 size: 17 residues. The CDR3 sequence is CASSPTLARGPNTEAFF. In DNA form, the CDR3 reads TGTGCCAGCAGTCCCACCCTTGCCCGGGGTCCGAACACTGAAGCTTTCTTT.

This chain uses TRBV20-1 with TRBJ2-1, with D uncertain. Between the trimmed V and J ends, which lost 5 bases and 10 bases, there was a span of 12 bases. The CDR3 contains 11 residues. Germline loops: CDR1 DFQATT, CDR2 SNEGSKA (reference sequence). CDR3 in DNA: TGCAGTGCTGACAAATACTTGGAGCAGTTCTTC. It translates to CSADKYLEQFF.

This clone showed up just a few times. The chain has TRBV7-2 and TRBJ2-2; possibly TRBD2 for D (5 bases). This CDR3 is built from 14 residues. V was clipped by 4 bases and J by 8 bases, with 14 bases between them. Per the germline V gene, CDR1 is SGHTA and CDR2 is FQGNSA. In DNA form, the CDR3 reads TGTGCCAGCAGCTCCGGGGTAGCTGTAGGGGAGCTGTTTTTT. This codes for CASSSGVAVGELFF.

The chain has TRBV7-9 and TRBJ1-4; D perhaps matches TRBD1 (6 bases). The V gene lost 6 bases and the J gene lost 2 bases, with 7 bases spanning the gap. The CDR3 has 13 amino acids. Germline V lookup: CDR1 SEHNR, CDR2 FQNEAQ (reference sequence). The CDR3 here is CASSRGTNEKLFF. Written as DNA, the CDR3 is TGTGCCAGCAGTAGGGGGACTAATGAAAAACTGTTTTTT.

Only one count was recorded for this clone. This chain joins TRBV5-8 and TRBJ2-3; maybe TRBD1 (5 bases). The germline V gene has CDR1 SGHTS and CDR2 YDEGEE. This CDR3 contains 11 residues. Between the trimmed V and J ends, which lost 7 bases and 5 bases, there was a span of 8 bases. Here the CDR3 DNA reads TGTGCCAGCCCCAGGGTAGATACGCAGTATTTT. Translation: CASPRVDTQYF.

V gene TRBV11-2 combines with J gene TRBJ2-5, with D perhaps matching TRBD1 (5 bases). Germline CDR1 SGHAT, CDR2 FQNNGV. The CDR3 has 14 amino acids. Trimming removed 5 bases at V and 1 base at J, with 11 bases between. CDR3 nucleotides: TGTGCCAGCAGCCGGAACAGGCTCCAAGAGACCCAGTACTTC. It yields the protein CASSRNRLQETQYF.